This T cell receptor beta chain stems from a study of blood T cell repertoires in COVID-19 (dated by TCRdb to 2018 to 2020). With respect to the entire study: Samples covering the acute and convalescent phases of COVID-19 were provided by collaborators in the United States, Italy and Spain. The prospective study material was composed of cDNA or gDNA derived from T cells, B-cell-depleted T cells, or PBMCs. Subjects who had been exposed to COVID-19, were actively infected with it, or had recovered from it provided the deeply sampled blood TCRbeta repertoires that made up the dataset. The repertoires were released in a freely available public database meant as a resource for research on the immune response to SARS-CoV-2. The samples were drawn from two sources: the first 160 participants of the ongoing ImmuneRACE study, and 1,200 or so subjects contributed by 6 global collaborators. Sample metadata almost always included a de-identified subject ID, COVID-19 status, age in years and sex. Where available, HLA class I and class II types were obtained from metadata supplied by the sample provider rather than from assay-based typing. Points the paper makes about the study in general: Clinical and demographic metadata were provided uncurated, with the amount varying by source and participant.

TCRbeta CDR3 regions were amplified from genomic DNA using the immunoSEQ Assay, a bias-controlled multiplex PCR. As for the authors' bioinformatics: The number of nucleated cells in each sample was estimated by amplification of reference gene primers within the assay. To quantify the absolute abundance of each unique TCRbeta CDR3 rearrangement, sequence reads were collapsed and filtered. For each sample, productive Simpson clonality was calculated as the square root of Simpson's diversity index across productive rearrangements. What TCRdb holds here is the immuneACCESS table cut down to in-frame rearrangements. Part of the clones is not present; checked against another copy, under half of the missing clones reflect an unresolved V gene, and the others are unexplained. The V and J calls and clone size are taken from that table; D and trimming were inferred from the DNA. Here the sample has 110,000 to 150,000 clones; over 75% occur a single time. Approximately 5% of the sample is held by the ten biggest clonotypes.

V is pared back by 6 bases and J by 2 bases, with 19 bases lying between the germline termini. The CDR1 and CDR2 encoded by the germline V gene are SNHLY and FYNNEI. From the cysteine up to the phenylalanine, the CDR3 has a length of 16 residues. Only the CDR3 part of the read is kept: 48 bases, read in frame from the first base. Collaborating institutions collected whole blood in K2EDTA tubes following their own protocols. For TCRbeta analysis, collaborators shipped samples as frozen whole blood, isolated PBMCs, or DNA extracted from either of those sample types. Worth noting for this clone: Its antigen specificity is not known. The record has no base qualities; no much larger clone is one base away.

This clonotype was obtained from a woman aged 50 to 60 with acute or convalescent COVID-19. In this chain, TRBV2 is recombined with TRBJ1-1, with the D gene uncertain. Specimen: peripheral blood. The CDR3 region has the sequence CASSPSLYRSNTEAFF. The DNA reads TGTGCCAGCAGCCCAAGCCTATACAGAAGTAACACTGAAGCTTTCTTT.